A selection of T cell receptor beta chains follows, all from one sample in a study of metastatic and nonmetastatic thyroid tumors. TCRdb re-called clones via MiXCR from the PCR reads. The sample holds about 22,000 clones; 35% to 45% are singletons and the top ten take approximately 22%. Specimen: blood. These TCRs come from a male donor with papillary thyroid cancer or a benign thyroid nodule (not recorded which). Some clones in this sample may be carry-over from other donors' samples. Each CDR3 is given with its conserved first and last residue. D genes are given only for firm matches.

CDR3 protein: CATRAGWSEKLFF; V gene: TRBV19; J gene: TRBJ1-4; D gene: NA
CDR3 protein: CASSSPGTGSMNTEAFF; V gene: TRBV28; J gene: TRBJ1-1; D gene: NA
CDR3 protein: CAWSYGTQINQPQHF; V gene: TRBV30; J gene: TRBJ1-5; D gene: NA
CDR3 protein: CAIRQGMNTEAFF; V gene: TRBV6-1; J gene: TRBJ1-1; D gene: TRBD1
CDR3 protein: CASSILAGRSYAQYF; V gene: TRBV7-2; J gene: TRBJ2-7; D gene: NA
CDR3 protein: CASSYGGFGYEQFF; V gene: TRBV6-5; J gene: TRBJ2-1; D gene: NA
CDR3 protein: CASSPGGGQGIYEQYF; V gene: TRBV2; J gene: TRBJ2-7; D gene: TRBD1
CDR3 protein: CASSLVRLVGEQYF; V gene: TRBV7-2; J gene: TRBJ2-7; D gene: NA
CDR3 protein: CASSLAGGLHEQYF; V gene: TRBV11-1; J gene: TRBJ2-7; D gene: NA
CDR3 protein: CASSTGDSNYGYTF; V gene: TRBV19; J gene: TRBJ1-2; D gene: NA
CDR3 protein: CASSFRAGLGNSNQPQHF; V gene: TRBV27; J gene: TRBJ1-5; D gene: NA
CDR3 protein: CDSSIGKWTGSYEQYF; V gene: TRBV19; J gene: TRBJ2-7; D gene: NA
CDR3 protein: CASSKIGGANTEAFF; V gene: TRBV12-3/TRBV12-4; J gene: TRBJ1-1; D gene: NA
CDR3 protein: CTLDCPSNTEAFF; V gene: TRBV29-1; J gene: TRBJ1-1; D gene: NA
CDR3 protein: CASSSGRMYGYTF; V gene: TRBV5-6; J gene: TRBJ1-2; D gene: NA
CDR3 protein: CASRQGPNTGELFF; V gene: TRBV10-2; J gene: TRBJ2-2; D gene: NA
CDR3 protein: CASSYSTANEKLFF; V gene: TRBV6-2/TRBV6-3; J gene: TRBJ1-4; D gene: NA
CDR3 protein: CASSQDVRANEKLFF; V gene: TRBV3-1; J gene: TRBJ1-4; D gene: NA
CDR3 protein: CAISLQGSGYTF; V gene: TRBV10-3; J gene: TRBJ1-2; D gene: NA
CDR3 protein: CASSETSGRAAENEQFF; V gene: TRBV6-1; J gene: TRBJ2-1; D gene: TRBD2
CDR3 protein: CASSPPTGQGYEQYF; V gene: TRBV18; J gene: TRBJ2-7; D gene: TRBD1
CDR3 protein: CASSSRQTSNYGYTF; V gene: TRBV11-2; J gene: TRBJ1-2; D gene: NA
CDR3 protein: CASRSHGSRTDTQYF; V gene: TRBV19; J gene: TRBJ2-3; D gene: NA
CDR3 protein: CASSPTGGGYGYTF; V gene: TRBV12-3/TRBV12-4; J gene: TRBJ1-2; D gene: TRBD1
CDR3 protein: CASSEAGDGYGYTF; V gene: TRBV6-1; J gene: TRBJ1-2; D gene: NA
CDR3 protein: CASSLVGTSYTF; V gene: TRBV12-3/TRBV12-4; J gene: TRBJ1-2; D gene: NA
CDR3 protein: CSARDMGETLHF; V gene: TRBV20-1; J gene: TRBJ1-6; D gene: NA
CDR3 protein: CASSFGPGIYGYTF; V gene: TRBV5-1; J gene: TRBJ1-2; D gene: NA
CDR3 protein: CAVRTGQQSNQPQHF; V gene: TRBV10-3; J gene: TRBJ1-5; D gene: TRBD1
CDR3 protein: CASSQYHSEGRSYNSPLHF; V gene: TRBV4-1; J gene: TRBJ1-6; D gene: NA
CDR3 protein: CASSTIKNTEAFF; V gene: TRBV7-2; J gene: TRBJ1-1; D gene: NA
CDR3 protein: CAWSVAGNQPQHF; V gene: TRBV30; J gene: TRBJ1-5; D gene: NA
CDR3 protein: CAVSPDGINSPLHF; V gene: TRBV10-3; J gene: TRBJ1-6; D gene: NA
CDR3 protein: CAWSGVGDTQYF; V gene: TRBV30; J gene: TRBJ2-3; D gene: NA
CDR3 protein: CASTSGGAYEQYF; V gene: TRBV28; J gene: TRBJ2-7; D gene: NA
CDR3 protein: CASSGERGGNSTDTQYF; V gene: TRBV4-2; J gene: TRBJ2-3; D gene: TRBD2
CDR3 protein: CASSPDRFYEQYF; V gene: TRBV19; J gene: TRBJ2-7; D gene: NA
CDR3 protein: CSARDPQAYGYTF; V gene: TRBV20-1; J gene: TRBJ1-2; D gene: NA
CDR3 protein: CASSLSGSGYTF; V gene: TRBV28; J gene: TRBJ1-2; D gene: NA
CDR3 protein: CASSYRLRGGYGYTF; V gene: TRBV28; J gene: TRBJ1-2; D gene: NA